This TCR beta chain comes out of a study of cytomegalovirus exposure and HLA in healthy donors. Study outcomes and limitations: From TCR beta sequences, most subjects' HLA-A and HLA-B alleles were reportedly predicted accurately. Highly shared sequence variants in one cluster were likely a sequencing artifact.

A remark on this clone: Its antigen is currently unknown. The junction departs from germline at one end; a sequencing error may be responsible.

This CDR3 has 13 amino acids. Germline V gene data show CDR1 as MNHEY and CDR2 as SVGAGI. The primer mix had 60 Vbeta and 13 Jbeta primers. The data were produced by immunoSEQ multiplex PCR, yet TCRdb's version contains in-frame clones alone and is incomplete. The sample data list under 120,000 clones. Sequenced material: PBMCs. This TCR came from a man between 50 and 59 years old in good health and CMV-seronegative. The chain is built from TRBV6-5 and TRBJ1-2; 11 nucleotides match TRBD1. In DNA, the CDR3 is TGTGCCAGCAGTTACCCCGGGACAGGGGGTGAGGCCTTC. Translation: CASSYPGTGGEAF.